The following is a T cell receptor (beta chain) sequence with its context. The V and J ends lost 5 bases and 6 bases respectively, with 16 bases between them. Germline values: CDR1 SGHTA, CDR2 FQGTGA. This CDR3 is built from 15 residues. These data are taken from a study of blood T cell repertoires in COVID-19. Study-wide context: The study drew acute and convalescent COVID-19 samples from the United States, Italy and Spain.

All enrollees were roughly 18 to 89 years old and from roughly 22 US areas. In the original processing: Nucleated cell number was recorded as an estimate derived from reference gene primer amplification. Here immunoSEQ multiplex PCR was the method, and the copy in TCRdb shows in-frame clones only, minus some. The DNA was the basis for D and trimming; V, J and clone size are from that table. The sample contains about 180,000 clones, around 85% of which appear only once. The sample was PBMCs or T cells enriched from blood (not recorded which). The receptor comes from a woman aged 40 to 55 with acute COVID-19. V gene TRBV7-3 combines with J gene TRBJ2-2, with a tentative D call TRBD2 (5 bases). The DNA for the CDR3 is TGTGCCAGCAGCCAAACTAGTCATGGTGCCGGGGAGCTGTTTTTT. Its translation is CASSQTSHGAGELFF. Based on the CDR3 plus reference TRBV7-3 and TRBJ2-2, the full variable domain is GAGVSQTPSNKVTEKGKYVELRCDPISGHTALYWYRQSLGQGPEFLIYFQGTGAADDSGLPNDRFFAVRPEGSVSTLKIQRTERGDSAVYLCASSQTSHGAGELFFGEGSRLTVL.